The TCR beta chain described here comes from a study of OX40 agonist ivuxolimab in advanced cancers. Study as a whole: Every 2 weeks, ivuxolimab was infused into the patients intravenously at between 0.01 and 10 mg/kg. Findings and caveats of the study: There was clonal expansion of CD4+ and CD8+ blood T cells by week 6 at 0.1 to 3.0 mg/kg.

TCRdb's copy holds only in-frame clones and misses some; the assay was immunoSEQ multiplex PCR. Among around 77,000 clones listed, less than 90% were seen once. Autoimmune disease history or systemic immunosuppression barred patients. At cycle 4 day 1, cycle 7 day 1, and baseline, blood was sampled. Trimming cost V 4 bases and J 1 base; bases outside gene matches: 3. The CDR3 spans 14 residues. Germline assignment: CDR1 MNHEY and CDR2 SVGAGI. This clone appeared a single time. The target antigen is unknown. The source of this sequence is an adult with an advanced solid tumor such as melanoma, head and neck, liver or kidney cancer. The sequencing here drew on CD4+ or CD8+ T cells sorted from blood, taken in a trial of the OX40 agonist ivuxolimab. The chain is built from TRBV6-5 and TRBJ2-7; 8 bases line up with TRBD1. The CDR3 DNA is TGTGCCAGCAGTTTCCGGGACAGGTCCTACGAGCAGTACTTC. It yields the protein CASSFRDRSYEQYF.